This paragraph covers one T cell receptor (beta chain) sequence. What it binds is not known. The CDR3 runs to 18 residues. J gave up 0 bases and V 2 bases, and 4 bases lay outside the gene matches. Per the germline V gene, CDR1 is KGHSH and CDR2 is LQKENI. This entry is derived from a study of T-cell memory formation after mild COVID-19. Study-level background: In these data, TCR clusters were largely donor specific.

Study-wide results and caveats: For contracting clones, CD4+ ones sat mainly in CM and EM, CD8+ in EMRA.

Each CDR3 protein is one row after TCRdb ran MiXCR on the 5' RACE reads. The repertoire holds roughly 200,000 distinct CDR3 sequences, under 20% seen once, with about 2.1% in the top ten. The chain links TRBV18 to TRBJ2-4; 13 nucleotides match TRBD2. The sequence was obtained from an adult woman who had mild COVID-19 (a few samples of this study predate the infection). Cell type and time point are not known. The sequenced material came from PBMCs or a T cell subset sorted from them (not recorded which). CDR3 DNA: TGTGCCAGCTCACCAGGACTAGCGGGGGTTCAAGCCAAAAACATTCAGTACTTC. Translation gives CASSPGLAGVQAKNIQYF.